This is a list of T cell receptor beta chains from one sample in a study of Graves' ophthalmopathy and Graves' hyperthyroidism. TCRdb re-called the multiplex PCR reads with MiXCR, one entry per CDR3 protein. Of 600,000 to 950,000 distinct CDR3 sequences listed, 40% are singletons. The sequencing input was peripheral blood. Receptor source: an adult man with Graves' ophthalmopathy. The CDR3 runs from the conserved cysteine through the conserved F or W. D genes are given only for firm matches. Clone size is given for some rows only: seen once, a few or many times, or a class if the clone is expanded.

NA | TRBJ1-5 | TRBV24-1 | many | TGTGCCACCAGTGACACAGAGCACAATCAGCCCCAGCATTTT | CATSDTEHNQPQHF
NA | TRBJ2-7 | TRBV5-1 | NA | TGCGCCAGCAGCTCGACAGGTGAGGAGCAGTACTTC | CASSSTGEEQYF
NA | TRBJ2-6 | TRBV10-3 | NA | TGTGCCATCCAGGAGCGTAAGGGCCAGTCTGGGGCCAGCGTCCTGACTTTC | CAIQERKGQSGASVLTF
NA | TRBJ2-7 | TRBV7-2 | once | TGTGCCAGCAGCCGTGAGATCTCGACAGGAAATTTCGGCGAGCAGTACTTC | CASSREISTGNFGEQYF
NA | TRBJ1-3 | TRBV29-1 | NA | TGCAGCGTACAGACACTTAGCTCTGGAAACACCATATATTTT | CSVQTLSSGNTIYF
TRBD1 | TRBJ1-4 | TRBV2 | NA | TGTGCCAGCTCAGACAGGGGTCTGGAAAAACTGTTTTTT | CASSDRGLEKLFF
NA | TRBJ1-2 | TRBV29-1 | NA | TGCAGCAGCTTGGCGGACAACTATGGCTACACCTTC | CSSLADNYGYTF
NA | TRBJ1-5 | TRBV10-2 | many | TGCGCCAGCAGTGAGTCGATAATAGCAGGGCCCCAGCCCCAGCATTTT | CASSESIIAGPQPQHF
TRBD1 | TRBJ1-2 | TRBV7-9 | NA | TGTGCCAGCAGCTTGGTCCGGGACAGACAACTCTTC | CASSLVRDRQLF
NA | TRBJ2-7 | TRBV7-9 | few | TGTGCCAGCAGCACGGCGGGGACATCCTACGAGCAGTACTTC | CASSTAGTSYEQYF
NA | TRBJ2-7 | TRBV10-3 | few | TGTGCCAGCAGTTATGGCAGCACCTACGAGCAGTACTTC | CASSYGSTYEQYF
TRBD1 | TRBJ1-4 | TRBV28 | NA | TGTGCCAGCAAGGGTGGGACAGGGGATGAAAAACTGTTTTTT | CASKGGTGDEKLFF
TRBD1 | TRBJ2-7 | TRBV10-2 | NA | TGCGCCAGCAGTGAGTCCTTAGGGGACAGGGGGCACGAGCAGTACTTC | CASSESLGDRGHEQYF
NA | TRBJ1-5 | TRBV19 | few | TGTGCCAGTACCCTCAGGGGCCTGAGCAATCAGCCCCAGCATTTT | CASTLRGLSNQPQHF
TRBD1 | TRBJ1-5 | TRBV24-1 | few | TGTGCCAGCAGTCGATTGACCGGGGACAGATTCAATCAGCCCCAGCATTTT | CASSRLTGDRFNQPQHF
NA | TRBJ2-5 | TRBV10-3 | NA | TGTGCCATCAGTTGGCAAGAGACCCAGTGCTTC | CAISWQETQCF
TRBD1 | TRBJ2-7 | TRBV10-3 | NA | TGTGCCATCAGCTTACAGGGGCTTGTGCAGTACTTC | CAISLQGLVQYF
NA | TRBJ1-4 | TRBV7-9 | NA | TGTGCCAGCTCATCAGGGAATAATGAAAAACTGTTTTTT | CASSSGNNEKLFF